This T cell receptor beta chain was documented in a study of regulatory T cells in long-lasting Graves disease. On this clonotype itself: One end of the junction does not line up with germline, which may come from a read error.

Relying on iRepertoire HTBI primers and Arm-PCR of CDR3 regions, the team built TCR beta libraries. Via MiXCR, TCRdb re-called the multiplex PCR reads, giving one row per CDR3 protein. The sample contains approximately 400,000 distinct CDR3 sequences, just under 15% of which appear only once. CDR1 is MNHNS, CDR2 SASEGT, per germline. The CDR3 totals 11 residues. The time point denotes: newly diagnosed GD, antithyroid drugs for less than 3 months. Researchers made the TCR library from RNA that was extracted from PBMCs. These data also formed part of another study, on T cells in Graves' hyperthyroidism and ophthalmopathy.

This receptor was taken from a woman aged 30 to 39 with Graves disease. V and J are TRBV6-1 and TRBJ1-2; D is possibly TRBD1 (6 bases). Specimen: peripheral blood mononuclear cells (PBMCs), collected at new diagnosis, from a patient treated with antithyroid drugs. The CDR3 region has the DNA TGTGCCAGCAGTGATACCGGGACATGTAACTTC. This encodes CASSDTGTCNF.